The clone carrying this T cell receptor beta chain was detected only once. The sample is drawn from a study of long-term antiretroviral therapy in people with HIV. The CDR3 consists of 15 residues. The J segment lost 3 bases and the V segment lost 0 bases, leaving 3 bases of the junction unmatched. Germline lookup yields CDR1 MDHEN and CDR2 SYDVKM. Samples were assayed with immunoSEQ v3.0 at survey level. Profiled with immunoSEQ multiplex PCR; TCRdb holds only in-frame clones, not every one. The sample has about 26,000 clones, around 83% seen once; the top ten hold under 5.5%. Sequencing used unsorted PBMCs, obtained roughly 2.7 years after starting antiretroviral therapy. The TCR was taken from a man aged 35-49 years with HIV. The chain employs TRBV28 and TRBJ1-1, with 8 bases identical to TRBD1. CDR3 region: CASSLWTGEDTEAFF. The DNA of the CDR3 is TGTGCCAGCAGTTTATGGACAGGGGAGGACACTGAAGCTTTCTTT.